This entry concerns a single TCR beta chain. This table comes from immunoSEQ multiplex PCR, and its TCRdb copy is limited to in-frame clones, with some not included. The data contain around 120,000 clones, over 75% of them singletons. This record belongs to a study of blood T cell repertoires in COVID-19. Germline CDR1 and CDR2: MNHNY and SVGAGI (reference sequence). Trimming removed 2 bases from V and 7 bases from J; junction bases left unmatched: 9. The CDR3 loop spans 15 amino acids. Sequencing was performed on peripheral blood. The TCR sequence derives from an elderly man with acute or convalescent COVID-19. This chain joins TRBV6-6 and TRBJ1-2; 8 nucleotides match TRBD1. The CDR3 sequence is CASSYPGRGLGGYTF. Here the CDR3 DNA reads TGTGCCAGCAGTTACCCCGGCAGGGGGCTAGGTGGCTACACCTTC.